The entry below gives a single T cell receptor beta chain sequence along with its context. The specificity of this receptor is unknown. No much larger clonotype is one base removed from it; base qualities were not supplied. For CDR1 and CDR2, the germline V gene lists LGHNA and YSLEER. The CDR3, from cysteine to phenylalanine, totals 20 residues. The read is trimmed to its CDR3 DNA, 60 bases read in frame from base 1. V is pared back by 1 base and J by 0 bases, with 19 bases lying between the germline termini. RNA was extracted using the RNeasy kit, and about 0.45 to 1 microgram was reverse transcribed with random hexamers. The immunoSEQ multiplex PCR assay, which covers 54 Vbeta and 13 Jbeta segments, was used to amplify TCR beta CDR3 regions. PCR amplification bias was corrected using a synthetic template baseline for primer optimization and computational correction. Per the source publication's procedure: Reads were annotated to V, D and J genes per IMGT and analyzed with immunoSEQ Analyzer, keeping only productive sequences. Clonality was computed as one minus Shannon entropy normalized by log2 of the number of productive unique sequences. For each patient and control, public and private clones were evaluated within the 100 most prevalent clones. Clones were defined as Susac-specific when absent from the healthy and MS cohorts, from roughly 1,100 published viral clones and from other ImmuneACCESS disease sequences. TCRdb trimmed the raw reads at Q25, called clones with MiXCR and kept productive beta chains. Under each unique CDR3 protein, matching rows form one entry showing the most common genes and DNA. The V and J calls come from TCRdb's annotation, not from the publication. This sample gives about 84,000 distinct CDR3 sequences in total; roughly 96% of them show up just once. The ten largest clonotypes hold about 0.41% of the sample.

This sample is drawn from a study of CD8 T cells in Susac syndrome (dated by TCRdb to about 2019). Regarding the research as a whole: Of the Susac syndrome patients who were sequenced, under ten were in clinical remission while six had clinically active disease. At blood withdrawal, Susac syndrome patients were either therapy-naive, taking corticosteroids (in some cases with IVIg as well), or taking IVIg alone. The study used repertoire sequencing to test whether antigen drove CD8+ T cell activation and differentiation in Susac syndrome. CD8+ T cell repertoire clonality was compared between some 12 healthy donors, around 14 Susac syndrome patients and around 15 multiple sclerosis patients.

Peripheral blood CD8+ and CD4+ T cells from healthy donors, Susac syndrome patients and multiple sclerosis patients were profiled by high-throughput TCR beta sequencing. The Susac syndrome patients fulfilled recently defined diagnostic criteria for either definite or probable disease. Bulk CD8+ and CD4+ T cells were purified by magnetic negative isolation, while CD8+ TEMRA cells were enriched using FACS. Blood was collected in EDTA tubes and processed within 24 hours, with PBMCs isolated through density gradient centrifugation. PBMCs intended for TCR sequencing were cryopreserved in liquid nitrogen and were subsequently thawed in a 37 degrees C water bath. The sorted or isolated CD4+, CD8+ and CD8+ TEMRA cells had a purity of 90% or higher. The study at large found these results: The number of individuals in the TCR sequencing and HLA analysis was acknowledged as relatively small. In the total CD8+ and CD8+ TEMRA repertoires, roughly 15 and five Susac-specific public clones, respectively, were identified. Clonal expansion was seen in Susac syndrome CD8+ repertoires, peaking in CD8+ TEMRA cells and being greater in clinically active patients than in remitting ones.

What was sequenced was CD8+ T cells from PBMCs. This TCR came from a human donor with Susac syndrome. The chain is made from TRBV4-3 and TRBJ2-6, with TRBD1 tentatively as D gene (6 bases match). The DNA sequence reads TGCGCCAGCAGCCAAGGGGGGCCGGGATTCTACTCCTCTGGGGCCAACGTCCTGACTTTC. It is translated as CASSQGGPGFYSSGANVLTF.